Below, 24 T cell receptor beta chains from the same sample are listed, as sequenced in a study of T cells in Graves' hyperthyroidism and ophthalmopathy. RNA transcripts were the template for amplifying TCR beta CDR3 regions. The HTBI primer set served for first-round RT-PCR of the TCR CDR3. A single record per CDR3 protein comes from TCRdb applying MiXCR to the multiplex PCR reads. The table records 300,000 to 400,000 distinct CDR3 sequences, 15% to 20% of them present only once. Sequenced material: blood. These receptors all come from a woman aged 45 to 65 with Graves' hyperthyroidism.

This clonotype was observed many times. This chain links TRBV30 with TRBJ1-1, with D uncertain. CDR1 and CDR2 from the germline V gene are GTSNPN and SVGIG (reference sequence). CDR3 length equals 13 residues. Trimming removed 2 bases at V and 4 bases at J, with 11 bases between. CDR3 amino acids: CAWSLSSSTEAFF. The CDR3 nucleotides are TGTGCCTGGAGTTTATCCAGCAGCACTGAAGCTTTCTTT.

This clonotype was seen repeatedly, ten times or more. CDR3 residues: CASSFSSGTIPRSYNEQFF. Written as DNA, the CDR3 is TGTGCCAGCAGTTTTTCTAGCGGGACAATCCCTCGCTCCTACAATGAGCAGTTCTTC. V is TRBV27 and J is TRBJ2-1, with TRBD2 identical over 9 bases. The CDR3 consists of 19 residues. The V and J ends lost 3 bases and 0 bases, in that order; junction bases with no gene match: 12. Per germline, CDR1 MNHEY and CDR2 SMNVEV (reference sequence).

At least ten counts were recorded for this clonotype. The V call is TRBV19, the J call TRBJ1-1; D ambiguous. Germline V gene sequence: CDR1 LNHDA, CDR2 SQIVND (reference sequence). Trimming stripped 1 base from V and 1 base from J, with 7 bases between. The CDR3 has 14 amino acids. The CDR3 region has the DNA TGTGCCAGTAGTATAGGAGGGTCGAACACTGAAGCTTTCTTT. Its translation is CASSIGGSNTEAFF.

The table lists this clonotype with a few counts. The rearrangement joins TRBV18 to TRBJ1-1; D may be TRBD1 (5 bases). V lost 5 bases and J lost 11, with 18 bases in between. CDR1 is KGHSH and CDR2 is LQKENI in the germline V gene. The length of the CDR3 is 13 residues. The CDR3 DNA sequence: TGTGCCAGCTCAACACAGGACCTCGGGAGGGCTTTCTTT. Protein product: CASSTQDLGRAFF.

Concerning this clonotype itself: This could be a read error, since a much larger clone is one nucleotide away. Here the CDR3 omits its conserved ending phenylalanine or tryptophan, so a read error is the likely source. J is TRBJ2-1 and V is TRBV28, with D unclear. V was pared by 7 bases and J by 3 bases, with 13 bases between. CDR3 length: 14 amino acids. CDR1 is MDHEN and CDR2 is SYDVKM in the germline V gene. This chain's CDR3 is CASKVGQHYNEQFS. Written as DNA, the CDR3 is TGTGCCAGCAAGGTCGGGCAGCACTACAATGAGCAGTTCTCC.

The chain employs TRBV20-1 and TRBJ2-3; 10 bases are shared with TRBD2. V shed 6 bases and J 0 bases; nucleotides not matched to a gene: 6. The CDR3 spans 15 residues. CDR1 is DFQATT, CDR2 SNEGSKA, per germline (reference sequence). CDR3 protein: CSASGGAFSTDTQYF. DNA of the CDR3: TGCAGTGCAAGCGGGGGGGCGTTTAGCACAGATACGCAGTATTTT.

Comments on this clonotype: One end of the junction does not line up with germline, which may come from a read error. The chain is built from TRBV11-2 and TRBJ2-5; TRBD2 agrees at 12 bases. Germline V gene data show CDR1 as SGHAT and CDR2 as FQNNGV. The CDR3 length is 17 residues. CDR3 residues: CASRQFESSGGEETQYF. The CDR3 nucleotides are TGCGCCAGCAGACAATTTGAGTCTAGCGGGGGGGAAGAGACCCAGTACTTC.

At least ten counts were recorded for this clonotype. The chain carries TRBV18 and TRBJ1-2; D unclear. Deletions cut 6 bases from V and 5 bases from J, with 13 bases between. This CDR3 contains 13 residues. From germline, CDR1 is KGHSH and CDR2 LQKENI. CDR3 residues: CASSPDSAYGYTF. DNA of the CDR3: TGTGCCAGCTCCCCAGACTCGGCATATGGCTACACCTTC. Together with reference TRBV18 and TRBJ1-2, the CDR3 gives the full variable domain: NAGVMQNPRHLVRRRGQEARLRCSPMKGHSHVYWYRQLPEEGLKFMVYLQKENIIDESGMPKERFSAEFPKEGPSILRIQQVVRGDSAAYFCASSPDSAYGYTFGSGTRLTVV.

This clonotype was found many times. J is TRBJ2-5 and V is TRBV18; D remains unclear. Between the trimmed V and J ends, which lost 1 base and 3 bases, there was a span of 6 bases. The CDR3 runs to 13 residues. CDR1 KGHSH and CDR2 LQKENI come from the germline V gene. CDR3 in amino acids: CASSPRHEETQYF. In DNA form, the CDR3 reads TGTGCCAGCTCACCACGACACGAAGAGACCCAGTACTTC.

V and J are TRBV12-3 or TRBV12-4 and TRBJ2-2; TRBD1 matches at 9 bases. The CDR3 loop spans 15 amino acids. J lost 6 bases, V lost 2 bases, and 4 bases had no gene match. CDR3 protein: CASSLRTGAAGELFF. CDR3 coding DNA: TGTGCCAGCAGTTTAAGGACAGGGGCGGCCGGGGAGCTGTTTTTT.

This clonotype was detected ten times or more. V is TRBV5-1 and J is TRBJ1-2, with 8 bases identical to TRBD1. This CDR3 contains 13 residues. Germline-derived CDR1 and CDR2 are SGHRS and YFSETQ. The V and J ends lost 3 bases and 8 bases, in that order; junction bases with no gene match: 6. The CDR3: CASSSGQGGGYTF. CDR3 in DNA: TGCGCCAGCAGCTCCGGACAGGGTGGCGGCTACACCTTC.

The rearrangement uses TRBV7-9 and TRBJ2-1, with 10 positions matching TRBD2. The V gene's germline CDR1 is SEHNR and CDR2 FQNEAQ (reference sequence). The CDR3 consists of 17 residues. The junction had 13 bases not matched to a gene; V was cut back by 3 bases and J by 8 bases. The CDR3 loop reads CASSFLRVAGGRDEQFF. The CDR3 bases are TGTGCCAGCAGCTTCCTTCGAGTAGCGGGGGGAAGGGATGAGCAGTTCTTC.

This clonotype was seen repeatedly, ten times or more. The rearrangement uses TRBV15 and TRBJ1-2, with D possibly TRBD1 on 5 matching bases. CDR3 size: 14 residues. V lost 3 bases and J lost 2, with 10 bases in between. Germline V gene lookup returns CDR1 LNHNV and CDR2 YYDKDF (reference sequence). CDR3 in amino acids: CATSSEGINYGYTF. The CDR3 coding sequence is TGTGCCACCAGCAGCGAGGGGATAAACTATGGCTACACCTTC.

The V call is TRBV6-1, the J call TRBJ1-5; 9 bases map to TRBD1. This CDR3 spans 19 amino acids. The germline gives CDR1 MNHNS, CDR2 SASEGT. Losses at the gene ends were 4 bases for V and 0 bases for J; bases not matched to a gene: 13. CDR3 bases: TGTGCCAGCAGTGGCCAGCTGGACAGGGGACATTATAGCAATCAGCCCCAGCATTTT. Its protein is CASSGQLDRGHYSNQPQHF.

The V and J genes are TRBV20-1 and TRBJ1-1, with TRBD1 as a possible D gene (6 bases). The CDR3 totals 13 residues. Deletions cut 7 bases from V and 1 base from J, with 13 bases between. Germline V lookup: CDR1 DFQATT, CDR2 SNEGSKA (reference sequence). The CDR3 loop reads CSERGGANTEAFF. CDR3 in DNA: TGCAGTGAACGGGGGGGGGCGAACACTGAAGCTTTCTTT.

The table lists this clonotype with a few counts. This sequence joins TRBV7-9 and TRBJ2-1; no firm D call. Germline V gene data show CDR1 as SEHNR and CDR2 as FQNEAQ (reference sequence). The CDR3 is made up of 17 amino acids. V lost 7 bases, J lost 3 bases, and 22 bases lay in between. CDR3 DNA: TGTGCCAGCACCCCCGGTCCCGCTAGTTCGGGCTACAATGAGCAGTTCTTC. This encodes CASTPGPASSGYNEQFF.

This clonotype was counted many times. The chain carries TRBV3-1 and TRBJ2-5; TRBD2 might be the D (6 bases). Trimming shortened V by 3 bases and J by 2 bases, and 7 bases separated the two germline ends. Germline values: CDR1 LGHDT, CDR2 YNNKEL (reference sequence). The CDR3 length is 13 residues. Here the CDR3 reads CASSQGLQETQYF. In DNA, the CDR3 is TGTGCCAGCAGCCAGGGACTGCAAGAGACCCAGTACTTC.

This clonotype was picked up many times. The V and J genes are TRBV11-2 and TRBJ2-1; D uncertain. The CDR3 has 11 residues. V lost 4 bases, J lost 8 bases, and 6 bases lay in between. Germline values: CDR1 SGHAT, CDR2 FQNNGV. CDR3 bases: TGTGCCAGCAGCTCTTACTATGAGCAGTTCTTC. Translated: CASSSYYEQFF.

The chain joins TRBV15 to TRBJ2-3, with no clear D. The CDR3 covers 13 residues. Trimming pared 4 bases from V and 0 bases from J, leaving 5 bases between. Per the germline V gene, CDR1 is LNHNV and CDR2 is YYDKDF (reference sequence). CDR3 coding DNA: TGTGCCACCAGCATAGTCAGCACAGATACGCAGTATTTT. Translated, it gives CATSIVSTDTQYF.

There are many counts of this clonotype. The chain uses TRBV3-1 and TRBJ1-1; the D is unclear. V was shortened by 1 base and J by 1 base, with 13 bases between the two germline ends. CDR1 and CDR2 (germline): LGHDT, YNNKEL (reference sequence). The CDR3 runs to 16 residues. CDR3 residues: CASSQARRNPNTEAFF. CDR3 DNA sequence: TGTGCCAGCAGCCAAGCCCGACGGAACCCGAACACTGAAGCTTTCTTT.

This clonotype showed up many times. This sequence joins TRBV28 and TRBJ2-3; no clear D gene. Germline CDR1 MDHEN, CDR2 SYDVKM. CDR3 length: 13 amino acids. Trimming stripped 3 bases from V and 4 bases from J, with 8 bases between. The CDR3 is CASSFSLADTQYF. Written as DNA, the CDR3 is TGTGCCAGCAGTTTTTCGCTAGCAGATACGCAGTATTTT.

This rearrangement joins TRBV5-4 to TRBJ2-1; D not certain. With the DNA end fitting TRBJ2-7 better, the J assignment may be wrong. Germline V gene sequence: CDR1 SGHNT, CDR2 YYREEE (reference sequence). The CDR3 extends over 16 amino acids. CDR3 amino acids: CASSPDGSGLLSEQYF. The CDR3 DNA is TGTGCCAGCAGCCCGGACGGCTCCGGGTTATTGAGTGAGCAGTACTTC.

The V call is TRBV6-1, the J call TRBJ2-2, with TRBD2 matching over 7 bases. The germline V gene encodes CDR1 MNHNS and CDR2 SASEGT. The V and J ends lost 6 bases and 3 bases, in that order; junction bases with no gene match: 10. This CDR3 comprises 16 residues. CDR3 residues: CASSPTWDYYTGELFF. The CDR3 DNA follows: TGTGCCAGCAGCCCCACCTGGGACTACTACACCGGGGAGCTGTTTTTT.

In this sample, this clonotype turned up many times. The chain uses TRBV5-1 and TRBJ2-1; 11 nucleotides agree with TRBD2. CDR1 SGHRS and CDR2 YFSETQ come from the germline V gene. There are 16 residues in the CDR3. After removal of 4 bases from V and 4 bases from J, the junction contained 7 bases not matched to a gene. In DNA form, the CDR3 reads TGCGCCAGCAGCCCCCCCGGGACTAGCGGATACAATGAGCAGTTCTTC. Its protein product is CASSPPGTSGYNEQFF.